A selection of T cell receptor beta chains follows, all from one sample in a study of a mutant IDH1 vaccine in newly diagnosed glioma. Antigens of these TCRs are unknown. This table comes from immunoSEQ multiplex PCR, and its TCRdb copy is limited to in-frame clones, with some not included. The repertoire consists of 30,000 to 35,000 clones, with approximately 80% occurring once and the leading ten covering 24%. The sequences come from PBMCs, collected from a glioma patient whose treatment included an IDH1 peptide vaccine. Receptor source: a man aged 25 to 45 with glioma. Each CDR3 is given with its conserved first and last residue. The order of the fields is V gene, clone size, J gene, CDR3 length, D gene, CDR3 DNA, CDR3 protein. The D gene is left open where the match is weak. A clone size is listed for some rows: how often the clone was seen (once, few, many), or a class if it is expanded.

V gene: TRBV2; clone size: once; J gene: TRBJ2-1; CDR3 length: 13; D gene: .; CDR3 DNA: TGTGCCAGCAGTGAGGGTCAGTACAATGAGCAGTTCTTC; CDR3 protein: CASSEGQYNEQFF
V gene: TRBV29-1; clone size: .; J gene: TRBJ2-7; CDR3 length: 12; D gene: .; CDR3 DNA: TGCAGCGTTGTTATGATGGGCGAGGAGCAGTACTTC; CDR3 protein: CSVVMMGEEQYF
V gene: TRBV18; clone size: .; J gene: TRBJ1-2; CDR3 length: 14; D gene: .; CDR3 DNA: TGTGCCAGCTCGGGTTTGATGCCAGGCCGTGGCTACACCTTC; CDR3 protein: CASSGLMPGRGYTF
V gene: TRBV27; clone size: .; J gene: TRBJ2-3; CDR3 length: 15; D gene: .; CDR3 DNA: TGTGCCAGCAGTTCCCAGGGGTCGGACACAGATACGCAGTATTTT; CDR3 protein: CASSSQGSDTDTQYF
V gene: TRBV2; clone size: few; J gene: TRBJ1-1; CDR3 length: 13; D gene: .; CDR3 DNA: TGTGCCAGCAAGAGAGAACAGCACACTGAAGCTTTCTTT; CDR3 protein: CASKREQHTEAFF
V gene: TRBV5-1; clone size: once; J gene: TRBJ1-4; CDR3 length: 14; D gene: .; CDR3 DNA: TGCGCCAGCAGCTGGGACGGAAGCAATGAAAAACTGTTTTTT; CDR3 protein: CASSWDGSNEKLFF
V gene: TRBV27; clone size: .; J gene: TRBJ2-7; CDR3 length: 15; D gene: .; CDR3 DNA: TGTGCCACTTCCCTCCGGCCCGGCGAAGTTTCCGAGCAGTACTTC; CDR3 protein: CATSLRPGEVSEQYF
V gene: TRBV9; clone size: once; J gene: TRBJ2-7; CDR3 length: 15; D gene: TRBD1; CDR3 DNA: TGTGCCGTTCGGGACAGTTCAAACCCAACCTACGAGCAGTACTTC; CDR3 protein: CAVRDSSNPTYEQYF
V gene: TRBV19; clone size: .; J gene: TRBJ1-2; CDR3 length: 14; D gene: .; CDR3 DNA: TGTGCCAGTAGTATGGGATCTGGGAACTATGGCTACACCTTC; CDR3 protein: CASSMGSGNYGYTF
V gene: TRBV9; clone size: .; J gene: TRBJ2-7; CDR3 length: 17; D gene: TRBD2; CDR3 DNA: TGTGCCAGCAGCGTTGGTGCTGTGGGACTAGAATCCTACGAGCAGTACTTC; CDR3 protein: CASSVGAVGLESYEQYF
V gene: TRBV6-1; clone size: .; J gene: TRBJ1-6; CDR3 length: 16; D gene: .; CDR3 DNA: TGTGCCAGCAGTGAAGCGTCAGGGAAATATAATTCACCCCTCCACTTT; CDR3 protein: CASSEASGKYNSPLHF
V gene: TRBV29-1; clone size: .; J gene: TRBJ1-1; CDR3 length: 12; D gene: .; CDR3 DNA: TGCAGCGCCCGAGCGGCTAACACTGAAGCTTTCTTT; CDR3 protein: CSARAANTEAFF
V gene: TRBV11-3; clone size: few; J gene: TRBJ1-1; CDR3 length: 15; D gene: TRBD1; CDR3 DNA: TGTGCCAGCAGCTTAGGAAGCGACAGGGGGACTGAAGCTTTCTTT; CDR3 protein: CASSLGSDRGTEAFF
V gene: TRBV30; clone size: .; J gene: TRBJ2-7; CDR3 length: 15; D gene: .; CDR3 DNA: TGTGCCTGGAGGGCCATGAAGGGGGTCTCCTACGAGCAGTACTTC; CDR3 protein: CAWRAMKGVSYEQYF
V gene: TRBV19; clone size: .; J gene: TRBJ1-5; CDR3 length: 16; D gene: TRBD1; CDR3 DNA: TGTGCCAGTAGTATAATCGGACAGGGGGACGATCAGCCCCAGCATTTT; CDR3 protein: CASSIIGQGDDQPQHF
V gene: TRBV2; clone size: .; J gene: TRBJ2-3; CDR3 length: 15; D gene: TRBD2; CDR3 DNA: TGTGCCAGCAGTGAAGATAGCGGGTACACAGATACGCAGTATTTT; CDR3 protein: CASSEDSGYTDTQYF